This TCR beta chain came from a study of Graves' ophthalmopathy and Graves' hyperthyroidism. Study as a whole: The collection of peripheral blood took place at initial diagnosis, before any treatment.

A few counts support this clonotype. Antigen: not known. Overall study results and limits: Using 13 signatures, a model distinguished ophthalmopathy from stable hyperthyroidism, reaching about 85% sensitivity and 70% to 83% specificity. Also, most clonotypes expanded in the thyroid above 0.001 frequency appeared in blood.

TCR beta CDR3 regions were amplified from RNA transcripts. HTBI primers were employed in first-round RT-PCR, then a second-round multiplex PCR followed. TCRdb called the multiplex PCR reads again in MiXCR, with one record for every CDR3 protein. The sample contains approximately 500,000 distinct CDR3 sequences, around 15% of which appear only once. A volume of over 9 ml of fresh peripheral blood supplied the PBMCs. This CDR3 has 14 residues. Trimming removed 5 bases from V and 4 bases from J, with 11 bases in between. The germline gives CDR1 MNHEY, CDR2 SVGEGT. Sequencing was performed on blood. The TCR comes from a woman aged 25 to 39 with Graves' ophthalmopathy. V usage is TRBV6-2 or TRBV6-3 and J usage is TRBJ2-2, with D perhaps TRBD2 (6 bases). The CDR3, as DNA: TGTGCCAGCAGTAACCTGGGGGGCACCGGGGAGCTGTTTTTT. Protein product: CASSNLGGTGELFF.